The TCR beta chain under discussion was sequenced for a study of cytomegalovirus exposure and HLA in healthy donors (TCRdb year 2017). Regarding the research as a whole: According to an earlier analysis of a few hundred of the donors, about 179 million T cells yielded approximately 120 million unique TCR beta sequences and about 280 Gb of sequence data. Along with the approximately 600-subject first cohort, a separate validation cohort of around 120 different subjects was used. Among the roughly 400 genotyped donors, approximately 82% belonged to the genetic ancestry cluster associated with self-reported Caucasian donors. All discovery cohort repertoires had been generated using a single sequencing platform. The number of donors typed differed by locus, with roughly 620-630 for A, B, C, DRB1 and DQB1, about 500 for DQA1, over 600 for DPA1, and over 400 for DPB1. The study used immunosequencing to profile the T cell repertoires of 670 or so subjects and linked those repertoires to cytomegalovirus serostatus. Genome-wide SNP genotypes for about 55% of the roughly 670 donors were used in a later genetic analysis, which treated that subset as a discovery cohort. Among under 450 genotyped donors of the cohort, an average of approximately 250,000 unique TCR beta nucleotide sequences were sequenced per donor, roughly 20% of them non-productive. Rather than using new phenotypic data, the later analysis identified candidate immune exposures from TCR beta sequences and from how often those sequences occurred across donors. Roughly five DR-DQ haplotypes were treated as single units for association and clustering because of strong linkage in the cohort. To study patterns of TCR occurrence, a later analysis re-analyzed previously published TCR beta repertoires from under 750 donors and added high-resolution HLA genotyping. To predict cytomegalovirus infection status, the study combined high-throughput TCR immunosequencing, statistical association of individual TCRs with disease status, and machine learning. To decide whether each TCR beta V gene segment behaved as functional or pseudogenic, an earlier analysis of 587 of the donors relied on high-throughput TCR beta sequencing. HLA typing covered class I and class II loci at four-digit resolution. About 280 gigabases of sequencing data and around 90 million unique TCR sequences made up an early release that covered 500 to 650 HLA-typed donors. The study aimed to test whether cataloging public T cell receptors could reveal signatures of past pathogen exposure. Donor age, sex, ethnicity and CMV serostatus were compiled alongside the repertoire data. Overall study outcomes, separate from this receptor: Presence/absence analyses assumed roughly uniform sequencing depth across donors, an assumption that may not hold. Linkage disequilibrium might explain the correlated functional status among segregating V segments, but an unknown experimental factor could not be ruled out. When HLA alleles, especially DR and DQ, strongly co-occurred, attributing TCR associations to individual alleles was difficult. The 87-base-pair reads could not distinguish some IMGT-functional V segments, including TRBV6-2 and TRBV6-3, so those segments were excluded. For the cohort, immune exposure information was limited to CMV serostatus. A further reported finding was that TCR beta sequences accurately predicted the HLA-A and HLA-B alleles for most subjects in the first cohort. A cluster of highly shared sequence variants was judged likely to represent a technical artifact of the sequencing pipeline. The study gave a list of about 160 TCR beta chains associated with cytomegalovirus. The authors suggested that the approach could potentially be generalized to other disease states and immunological phenotypes. Several of the top co-occurrence clusters appeared to be linked to parvovirus B19, influenza, CMV and Epstein-Barr virus, according to a later analysis. The classifier was reported to diagnose cytomegalovirus status with high specificity and sensitivity in both the original and validation cohorts. Across donors, most TCR sequences were observed very rarely, whereas some public TCRs were present in many individuals. Roughly 15 rarely observed V segments, including chromosome 9 orphons, were excluded from the earlier analysis of a few hundred of the donors because counts were too low. In a later analysis, the rate of TCR association differed among HLA loci, with DRB1 alleles having the most associated TCRs and HLA-C alleles having the fewest. Compared with equally common non-associated chains, HLA-associated TCR beta chains in a later analysis were more clonally expanded and had lower generation probabilities. In a later analysis, most CMV-associated TCR beta chains were found to appear HLA-restricted, with HLA associations seemingly driven largely by CMV exposure. A few of the identified cytomegalovirus-associated TCR beta chains were confirmed in vitro to be specific for cytomegalovirus antigens. The cohort was sequenced for TCR beta chains only, and without alpha or paired-chain data the features that could be detected were limited. Because HLA typing was missing for some donors at each locus, association tests included only the typed subset. In an earlier analysis of about 600 of the donors, most TCR beta V segments appeared in productive rearrangements about 87% or about 30% of the time, broadly matching IMGT annotations. Compared with the approximately 670-donor mean, donors in an Asian-associated ancestry cluster had fewer N-insertions in productive TCRs, according to a later genetic analysis. V-gene and J-gene trimming of TCR beta chains was associated with a missense DCLRE1C variant in a later genetic analysis, and the association was replicated in an independent cohort. At a false discovery rate of 0.05, a later analysis linked about 17,000 TCR beta sequences to specific HLA alleles.

The cohort consisted of approximately 690 healthy bone marrow donors. Cohort members were all nominally healthy when sampled, although unrecorded immune exposures were likely present. The donor tested CMV seronegative, placing the donor among the 350 or so seronegative members of the cohort. Every donor gave a peripheral blood sample, and the peripheral blood mononuclear cells from that sample were used for TCR beta sequencing. The Qiagen DNeasy Blood Extraction Kit was used to extract genomic DNA from the blood cell samples. From V the trimming removes 6 bases and from J it removes 4 bases, while the gene matches leave 5 bases of the junction unaccounted for. In the germline V gene, CDR1 corresponds to MNHNS and CDR2 to SASEGT. The CDR3 has 13 amino acids, counting the end cysteine and phenylalanine. Only CDR3 DNA is held: 39 bases, read in frame from base 1. This clone has a handful of counts. This receptor's antigen is unknown. Per-nucleotide qualities are absent, and no much larger clonotype sits a single base away.

The library was generated by the immunoSEQ multiplex PCR assay. A mixture of 60 forward primers for TCR Vbeta segments and 13 reverse primers for TCR Jbeta segments was used in the multiplex PCR. Amplification of the CDR3 region of rearranged TCR beta genes was performed with a multiplex PCR assay on genomic DNA. The Illumina HiSeq System was used to sequence the amplified TCR beta libraries as 87-base-pair reads. As for the authors' bioinformatics: Across the 640 or so repertoires, a later analysis counted roughly 77 million unique TCR beta chains, approximately 10 million of which were shared by at least two donors. To remove PCR and sequencing errors, raw reads were error-corrected and collapsed into unique sequences using a nearest-neighbor algorithm that merged closely related sequences. To assign V, D and J gene segments, CDR3 sequences were aligned to IMGT reference sequences. For a sequence to be retained, at least a six-nucleotide match to both a V gene segment and a J gene segment was required. A rearrangement counted as productive if the CDR3 had no stop codons and remained in frame with V and J, and every other rearrangement counted as non-productive. Following IMGT convention, CDR3 was defined as the stretch from the second conserved V-encoded cysteine to the conserved J-encoded phenylalanine. The earlier analysis of some 600 of the donors excluded sequences that lacked an unambiguous match to a single V gene segment. In an earlier analysis of around 590 of the donors, a V segment was called functional when productive rearrangements were above 56.7%, and segregating when the standard deviation between donors exceeded 5%. To diagnose cytomegalovirus status from the catalog of TCR beta chain sequences, a statistical classification framework was built. In a later analysis, TCR nucleotide sequences were compared against IMGT/GENE-DB human TR gene sequences so that V and J genes could be assigned. Using the TCRdist pipeline, a later analysis assigned CDR3 sequences along with most-parsimonious VDJ recombination scenarios. In a later analysis, each TCR beta chain was defined by its CDR3 amino acid sequence together with its V-gene family, and reads lacking a unique V-gene family were excluded. In a later analysis, fewer than 600 highly shared, low-generation-probability nucleotide sequences were removed to address suspected cross-contamination and a sequencing artifact. In a later analysis, a clonal expansion index for each public chain was calculated from normalized within-repertoire ranks of inferred template counts. In a later analysis, generation probabilities were computed using a VDJ recombination model fitted to out-of-frame rearrangements, and the results were checked against IGoR. In a later analysis, hypergeometric tests were used to score TCR-TCR, TCR-HLA and TCR-CMV co-occurrence, with a repertoire-size bias correction applied to TCR pairs. A later analysis estimated false discovery rates by permuting HLA or CMV assignments 20 times. In a later analysis, co-occurring TCRs were grouped using DBSCAN, with TCRdist sequence similarity added in when clustering inside HLA-allele-positive subsets. For co-occurrence clustering, repertoires with fewer than 30,000 or more than 120,000 public chains were excluded, along with a handful of repertoires with anomalous nucleotide sharing. TCRdb holds this immuneACCESS table with in-frame rearrangements only. Some clones are missing; in checked studies, unresolved V genes explain under half, and the rest has no known cause. V, J and clone size are taken as reported in that table, and D and trimming were inferred from the DNA itself. The sample yields about 100,000 clones; more than 80% were counted once. Around 3.6% of the sample rests with the top ten.

Sequenced: PBMCs. The chain couples TRBV6-1 to TRBJ1-2, and 7 junctional nucleotides match TRBD1. The sequence was collected from a man aged 25 to 40 in good health and CMV-seronegative. The DNA sequence is TGTGCCAGCAGACCGACAGGGAGCTATGGCTACACCTTC. It codes for CASRPTGSYGYTF.